These T cell receptor beta chains were read from a single sample in a study of PD-L1 blockade in urothelial cancer. Produced via immunoSEQ multiplex PCR; TCRdb's table is partial and in-frame only. The sample holds 50,000 or so clones, 70% to 90% seen once. This specimen consisted of PBMCs, obtained around atezolizumab (anti-PD-L1) treatment. These receptors were collected from a man aged 55 to 70 with urothelial cancer. Both conserved end residues are part of each CDR3. A D gene is named only where the DNA matches it firmly. Some rows have no size entry. The others give once, few or many, or a class for an expanded clone.

-,TRBV6-6,TRBJ1-5,TRBD1,TGTGCCAGCAGTCCCCGGGACAGACTTAATCAGCCCCAGCATTTT,CASSPRDRLNQPQHF
-,TRBV7-2,TRBJ2-4,-,TGTGCCAGCAGCGCCGACAACCCCAAAAACATTCAGTACTTC,CASSADNPKNIQYF
-,TRBV11-2,TRBJ2-3,-,TGTGCCAGCAGCTTTGGCGGAGACTCTTCCACAGATACGCAGTATTTT,CASSFGGDSSTDTQYF
-,TRBV27,TRBJ1-2,-,TGTGCCAGCAGCTTCGTAGGGGGATCCTATGGCTACACCTTC,CASSFVGGSYGYTF
-,TRBV11-2,TRBJ1-4,TRBD1,TGTGCCAGCAGCCCAAGATGGCAGGGGGCAGGGGAAAAACTGTTTTTT,CASSPRWQGAGEKLFF
once,TRBV19,TRBJ2-3,TRBD1,TGTGCCAGTAGACGGACAGGGCCAGATACGCAGTATTTT,CASRRTGPDTQYF
-,TRBV27,TRBJ2-7,TRBD1,TGTGCCAGCAGTTTGACAGGGGCGGGGTACGAGCAGTACTTC,CASSLTGAGYEQYF
-,TRBV4-2,TRBJ1-2,TRBD1,TGTGCCAGCAGGCAGACAGGGGATTTCGGCTACACCTTC,CASRQTGDFGYTF
-,TRBV7-6,TRBJ2-7,TRBD2,TGTGCCAGCAGCTTAACTAGCGGGGGTTGGGACGAGCAGTACTTC,CASSLTSGGWDEQYF
once,TRBV28,TRBJ1-6,TRBD1,TGTGCCAGCAGTCTCGGGACAGGGGATTCACCCCTCCACTTT,CASSLGTGDSPLHF